This TCR beta chain was profiled in a study of T cell repertoires in cytomegalovirus infection. TCRdb reanalysed the reads using MiXCR and keeps one entry per CDR3 protein. The profile shows hundreds of thousands of distinct CDR3 sequences, roughly 35% of them singletons. This CDR3 has 18 residues. CDR1 and CDR2 from the germline V gene are LNHDA and SQIVND (reference sequence). V dropped 9 bases and J dropped 2; count of bases not matched to a gene: 18. The V gene is TRBV19, the J gene TRBJ2-4; 8 nucleotides agree with TRBD2. Specimen: PBMCs. This sequence was found in a human donor in good health (CMV status not recorded). Some clones in this sample may be carry-over from other donors' samples. CDR3: CASGGGHLTGRTKNIQYF. As DNA, the CDR3 is TGTGCCAGCGGGGGGGGACACCTTACGGGTAGGACCAAAAACATTCAGTACTTC.